Listed here are 7 T cell receptor beta chains from one sample, sequenced in a study of blood T cell repertoires in COVID-19. Repertoires were generated with immunoSEQ multiplex PCR, while TCRdb's copy carries only in-frame clones and drops some. This repertoire shows roughly 230,000 clones, 80% to 90% found once; its top ten account for 8.6%. Sequences were obtained from peripheral blood. The receptors derive from a man in his forties or fifties with active or convalescent COVID-19.

CDR3 sequence: CASTGSIGNTIYF. The CDR3 DNA reads as TGTGCCAGCACCGGGTCCATTGGAAACACCATATATTTT. The chain couples TRBV2 to TRBJ1-3, with unresolved D. The CDR3 extends over 13 amino acids. Germline-derived CDR1 and CDR2 are SNHLY and FYNNEI. The V end was cut by 7 bases, the J end by 3 bases, with 10 bases between.

This rearrangement joins TRBV7-2 to TRBJ2-2; 11 bases fit TRBD2. Germline V gives CDR1 SGHTA, CDR2 FQGNSA. Trimming took 6 bases from V and 6 from J; bases not matched to a gene: 9. The CDR3 contains 16 residues. The CDR3 DNA sequence: TGTGCCAGCAGTTTTACCGGGACTAGCGGCGCCGGGGAGCTGTTTTTT. Encoded protein: CASSFTGTSGAGELFF.

With regard to this clone: Other nucleotide sequences in the sample specify the same CDR3. The V call is TRBV3-1 (or the pseudogene TRBV3-2), the J call TRBJ2-7; 9 bases match TRBD1. This CDR3 is built from 13 residues. The J segment lost 2 bases and the V segment lost 4 bases, leaving 0 bases of the junction unmatched. Germline CDR1 is LGHDT and CDR2 is YNNKEL (reference sequence). CDR3 DNA: TGTGCCAGCAGCCGACAGGGGGCCTACGAGCAGTACTTC. This encodes CASSRQGAYEQYF.

The chain recombines TRBV7-9 with TRBJ1-5, with D possibly being TRBD1 (6 bases). The CDR3 totals 15 residues. Trimming shortened V by 1 base and J by 0 bases, and 7 bases separated the two germline ends. Germline CDR1 SEHNR, CDR2 FQNEAQ (reference sequence). Here the CDR3 DNA reads TGTGCCAGCAGCTTAGGGACAGTTAGCAATCAGCCCCAGCATTTT. Its protein is CASSLGTVSNQPQHF.

The CDR3 protein is CASSGGGRYRPGYGYTF. The DNA for the CDR3 is TGTGCCAGTAGTGGGGGGGGCCGCTACAGACCAGGCTATGGCTACACCTTC. The V gene is TRBV19, the J gene TRBJ1-2, with D perhaps TRBD1 (6 bases). The V gene lost 5 bases and the J gene lost 4 bases, with 23 bases spanning the gap. Germline CDR1 and CDR2: LNHDA and SQIVND (reference sequence). This CDR3 contains 17 residues.

This chain joins TRBV5-4 and TRBJ2-7, with D possibly being TRBD2 (5 bases). There are 14 residues in the CDR3. CDR1 and CDR2 (germline): SGHNT, YYREEE (reference sequence). V was shortened by 3 bases and J by 5 bases, with 15 bases between the two germline ends. CDR3 protein: CASSSLLVSNEQYF. The CDR3 DNA reads TGTGCCAGCAGCTCCTTACTAGTATCCAACGAGCAGTACTTC.

The J gene is TRBJ2-3, the V gene TRBV7-9, with D perhaps matching TRBD1 (6 bases). V lost 0 bases and J 6 bases, leaving 10 bases between the germline ends. Germline V gene data show CDR1 as SEHNR and CDR2 as FQNEAQ (reference sequence). The CDR3 loop spans 14 amino acids. The CDR3: CASSLAGGGDTQYF. Here the CDR3 DNA reads TGTGCCAGCAGCTTAGCAGGGGGTGGTGATACGCAGTATTTT.